This T cell receptor beta chain came from a study of technical replicates of blood from several donors. Sequencing used immunoSEQ multiplex PCR; TCRdb keeps in-frame clones, though not all of them. This table has tens of thousands of clones, 90% to 95% appearing once. The CDR3 spans 14 residues. CDR1 is MGHDK, CDR2 SYGVNS, per germline. V was clipped by 4 bases and J by 5 bases, with 11 bases between them. This TCR came from a human donor in good health. Some clones in this sample may be carry-over from other donors' samples. The chain has TRBV25-1 and TRBJ2-2, with D hard to call. Material for sequencing was PBMCs. CDR3 DNA sequence: TGTGCCAGCAGTGTCGCGCCCGGGACCGGGGAGCTGTTTTTT. Translation: CASSVAPGTGELFF.